The T cell receptor (beta chain) under discussion was sequenced for a study of Ad26.COV2.S vaccination and SARS-CoV-2 variants (dated by TCRdb to the early 2020s). About the investigation overall: Donors in the vaccine arm were drawn from COV1001, a multicentre, randomized, double-blind, placebo-controlled phase I-IIa trial testing Ad26.COV2.S in healthy adults. Dosing of Ad26.COV2.S was intramuscular, at either 5x10^10 or 1x10^11 viral particles, delivered as one shot or as two shots spaced 56 days apart. Sequencing of the TCRbeta repertoire served to evaluate the specificity and breadth of SARS-CoV-2-reactive T cell receptors following Ad26.COV2.S vaccination. A total of some 30 samples were included in the TCR-sequenced set, comprising about 20 Ad26.COV2.S vaccine recipients, 5 placebo recipients and 8 SARS-CoV-2 convalescent individuals. Trial participants were randomized into five groups of five, in which low-dose or high-dose Ad26.COV2.S was given once or twice, or placebo was given on both occasions. Throughout the experiments and outcome assessment, investigators stayed blinded to trial group allocation. The investigation overall reported the following: Higher spike-specific TCR breadth was observed in Ad26.COV2.S recipients than in placebo recipients (P = 0.0014). Substantial breadth of spike-specific CD8+ and CD4+ T cell responses was reported after vaccination. Non-spike TCR breadth was comparable between vaccine and placebo recipients, consistent with the vaccine containing only spike. The study lacked the statistical power to compare responses across vaccine doses or regimens. According to the authors, total T cell responses may have been underestimated by the TCR breadth and depth analyses.

What this sample's treatment or condition label stands for: around 19 received Ad26.COV2.S at low or high dose, single or two shots; about 5 received placebo; per-sample allocation not given. Repertoires of vaccine and placebo recipients were sequenced from samples taken on day 63 after the first injection. In Cohort 1b, roughly 25 adults aged 18-55 years were enrolled at a single site in Boston, USA, between 29 July and 7 August 2020. Ad26.COV2.S was a replication-incompetent adenovirus type 26 vector expressing a prefusion-stabilized SARS-CoV-2 spike protein from the original Wuhan strain. TCRbeta CDR3 regions were sequenced with the immunoSEQ Assay. After extraction, genomic DNA underwent amplification by bias-controlled multiplex PCR, followed by high-throughput sequencing. Concerning the study's data processing: To quantify the absolute abundance of each unique TCRbeta CDR3 region, sequences were collapsed and filtered. T cell fraction was estimated by normalizing TCRbeta template counts to usable DNA, with usable DNA measured through amplification of reference genes found in all nucleated cells. Repertoire TCRs were annotated as SARS-CoV-2-specific when V gene, CDR3 amino acid sequence and J gene were exactly matched to a known reactive TCR set. The reference SARS-CoV-2 TCR set was derived from MIRA and filtered for enrichment in COVID-19-positive ImmuneCODE repertoires, a step that removed public or cross-reactive TCRs. Based on the MIRA antigens, annotated TCRs were further analysed at the level of specific ORF or position within ORF. Breadth was defined as annotated unique rearrangements over total unique productive rearrangements; depth was the summed frequency of those rearrangements. Two-sided Wilcoxon rank-sum tests were used to compare TCR breadth between groups. TCRdb holds this immuneACCESS table with in-frame rearrangements only. Some clones are missing; in checked studies, unresolved V genes explain under half, and the rest has no known cause. The D gene and trimming were derived from the DNA, and the V and J assignments and clone size from that table. For this sample the table gives over 250,000 clones, of which roughly 86% were detected only once. The ten largest clones represent 2.5% to 3.5% of the sample.

The CDR3 goes from the cysteine to the phenylalanine over 12 residues. Of all the DNA, just the CDR3 is kept, 36 bases in frame from base 1. The V and J ends are trimmed by 6 bases and 1 base, leaving 6 bases between them. A word on this clone: Its antigen target is currently unknown. Qualities for individual bases were not recorded, and no much larger clone is one base off.

The sequence is built from TRBV12-3 or TRBV12-4 and TRBJ1-1; the D gene identity is not certain. Sequenced here: peripheral blood, sampled in a trial of Ad26.COV2.S vaccine versus placebo. The TCR originated in a person between 18 and 65 years old who received the Ad26.COV2.S COVID-19 vaccine or a placebo. The CDR3 protein: CASSLANTEAFF. The nucleotides are TGTGCCAGCAGCCTGGCGAACACTGAAGCTTTCTTT.